Below, 23 T cell receptor beta chains from the same sample are listed, as sequenced in a study of blood T cell repertoires in COVID-19. Libraries were prepared by immunoSEQ multiplex PCR; TCRdb keeps only in-frame clonotypes and omits some of them. This sample carries about 380,000 clones, around 87% of them seen once, and the ten largest clones take 1% to 1.5%. Sequencing was performed on PBMCs or T cells enriched from blood (not recorded which). The receptors here all came from a man aged 25 to 40 who had recovered from COVID-19.

The J gene is TRBJ1-5, the V gene TRBV19, with unresolved D. The CDR3 has 16 residues. The V gene's germline CDR1 is LNHDA and CDR2 SQIVND (reference sequence). V lost 1 base and J 3 bases, leaving 13 bases between the germline ends. The CDR3 sequence is CASSIVTQLHNQPQHF. DNA for the CDR3: TGTGCCAGTAGTATAGTGACACAGCTACACAATCAGCCCCAGCATTTT.

V gene TRBV19 combines with J gene TRBJ2-7; weak D call: TRBD1 (6 bases). Trimming cost V 4 bases and J 3 bases, with 10 bases left between them. The CDR3 covers 13 residues. CDR1 is LNHDA and CDR2 is SQIVND in the germline V gene (reference sequence). Here the CDR3 DNA reads TGTGCCAGTAGTAACGGCAGGGGCTACGAGCAGTACTTC. This encodes CASSNGRGYEQYF. Complete variable domain (other parts from reference TRBV19 and TRBJ2-7): DGGITQSPKYLFRKEGQNVTLSCEQNLNHDAMYWYRQDPGQGLRLIYYSQIVNDFQKGDIAEGYSVSREKKESFPLTVTSAQKNPTAFYLCASSNGRGYEQYFGPGTRLTVT.

The chain links TRBV5-6 to TRBJ2-3; TRBD1 matches at 7 bases. Germline values: CDR1 SGHDT, CDR2 YYEEEE. J gave up 3 bases and V 4 bases, and 17 bases lay outside the gene matches. This CDR3 has 18 amino acids. The CDR3 coding sequence is TGTGCCAGCAGCCCTGGTGGAGACAGGGTGGTTAGAACAGATACGCAGTATTTT. Amino acids: CASSPGGDRVVRTDTQYF.

The rearrangement links TRBV7-2 to TRBJ1-5; TRBD1 might be the D (5 bases). The germline V gene has CDR1 SGHTA and CDR2 FQGNSA. This CDR3 spans 19 amino acids. The V end was cut by 2 bases, the J end by 4 bases, with 24 bases between. CDR3 region: CASSLFAGITEMENQPQHF. CDR3 coding DNA: TGTGCCAGCAGCTTATTTGCAGGGATTACCGAAATGGAAAATCAGCCCCAGCATTTT. Variable domain in full (rest from reference TRBV7-2 and TRBJ1-5): GAGVSQSPSNKVTEKGKDVELRCDPISGHTALYWYRQSLGQGLEFLIYFQGNSAPDKSGLPSDRFSAERTGGSVSTLTIQRTQQEDSAVYLCASSLFAGITEMENQPQHFGDGTRLSIL.

The chain couples TRBV7-9 to TRBJ1-2, with D maybe TRBD1 (5 bases). Germline lookup yields CDR1 SEHNR and CDR2 FQNEAQ (reference sequence). The CDR3 runs 15 residues. V gave up 5 bases and J gave up 5 bases, with 18 bases separating them. CDR3: CASSHPGGTRYGYTF. The CDR3 DNA follows: TGTGCCAGCAGCCACCCGGGGGGTACGAGGTATGGCTACACCTTC.

The chain links TRBV5-5 to TRBJ1-6; 9 nucleotides align to TRBD1. V shed 1 base and J 7 bases; nucleotides not matched to a gene: 3. The CDR3 is 15 residues long. CDR1 and CDR2 (germline): SGHKS, YYEKEE (reference sequence). The CDR3 spells CASSLRGQGNSPLHF. The CDR3 bases are TGTGCCAGCAGCTTGAGGGGACAGGGAAATTCACCCCTCCACTTT.

The chain couples TRBV5-1 to TRBJ2-7; D is unclear. This CDR3 comprises 11 residues. V was cut by 5 bases and J by 6 bases, with 9 bases left in between. Looked up from germline, CDR1 is SGHRS and CDR2 is YFSETQ. In nucleotides, the CDR3 is TGCGCCAGCAGTCCAGGAACCGAGCAGTACTTC. Its protein product is CASSPGTEQYF. Complete variable domain (other parts from reference TRBV5-1 and TRBJ2-7): KAGVTQTPRYLIKTRGQQVTLSCSPISGHRSVSWYQQTPGQGLQFLFEYFSETQRNKGNFPGRFSGRQFSNSRSEMNVSTLELGDSALYLCASSPGTEQYFGPGTRLTVT.

V is TRBV9 and J is TRBJ2-3; a weak D match, TRBD2 (7 bases). Germline CDR1 and CDR2: SGDLS and YYNGEE. V lost 1 base to trimming and J lost 3 bases, with 18 bases between them. The CDR3 consists of 17 residues. CDR3 sequence: CASSVSLGRGLTDTQYF. CDR3 in DNA: TGTGCCAGCAGCGTATCCCTGGGGCGGGGGCTTACAGATACGCAGTATTTT.

This clone was seen just once. The DNA for the CDR3 is TGTGCCAGTAGTATAGACCCACAGCCCAAAAATCAGCCCCAGCATTTT. Translated: CASSIDPQPKNQPQHF. The V and J genes are TRBV19 and TRBJ1-5; D remains unclear. There are 16 residues in the CDR3. Germline V CDR1 and CDR2: LNHDA, SQIVND (reference sequence). Trimming took 0 bases from V and 4 from J, leaving 13 bases between them.

The chain carries TRBV9 and TRBJ2-1, with D tentatively TRBD2 (7 bases). CDR3 length: 14 residues. Germline lookup yields CDR1 SGDLS and CDR2 YYNGEE. V lost 2 bases and J lost 9, with 15 bases in between. In DNA form, the CDR3 reads TGTGCCAGCAGCGTCAATTGGGGGGGGCGTGAGCAGTTCTTC. Amino acids: CASSVNWGGREQFF. Variable domain in full (rest from reference TRBV9 and TRBJ2-1): DSGVTQTPKHLITATGQRVTLRCSPRSGDLSVYWYQQSLDQGLQFLIQYYNGEERAKGNILERFSAQQFPDLHSELNLSSLELGDSALYFCASSVNWGGREQFFGPGTRLTVL.

The V gene is TRBV19, the J gene TRBJ1-5, with D perhaps TRBD1 (5 bases). V lost 8 bases to trimming and J lost 2 bases, with 16 bases between them. Germline V gene data show CDR1 as LNHDA and CDR2 as SQIVND (reference sequence). The CDR3 has 15 residues. CDR3: CASSPGLSGNQPQHF. CDR3 bases: TGTGCCAGTTCGCCAGGGCTGTCGGGCAATCAGCCCCAGCATTTT. Together with reference TRBV19 and TRBJ1-5, the CDR3 gives the full variable domain: DGGITQSPKYLFRKEGQNVTLSCEQNLNHDAMYWYRQDPGQGLRLIYYSQIVNDFQKGDIAEGYSVSREKKESFPLTVTSAQKNPTAFYLCASSPGLSGNQPQHFGDGTRLSIL.

This clone came up a few times. This chain connects TRBV12-5 to TRBJ1-1; D uncertain. The CDR3 loop spans 14 amino acids. Trimming took 2 bases from V and 6 from J, leaving 13 bases between them. Germline CDR1 LGHNT, CDR2 FRNRAP. The DNA for the CDR3 is TGTGCTAGTGGTTTGTCACAAAGCGGTGCTGAAGCTTTCTTT. The encoded protein is CASGLSQSGAEAFF.

This clone was picked up one time. The chain couples TRBV6-5 to TRBJ1-2; D is uncertain. V was pared by 6 bases and J by 4 bases, with 15 bases between. Germline assignment: CDR1 MNHEY and CDR2 SVGAGI. This CDR3 contains 14 residues. CDR3 in amino acids: CASRSGGFPYGYTF. For the CDR3, the DNA is TGTGCCAGCAGGTCGGGCGGGTTTCCCTATGGCTACACCTTC.

This clone was counted a few times. The rearrangement uses TRBV24-1 and TRBJ1-2; D remains ambiguous. The CDR3 consists of 12 residues. Germline CDR1 KGHDR, CDR2 SFDVKD. Trimming shortened V by 3 bases and J by 4 bases, and 5 bases separated the two germline ends. Here the CDR3 reads CATSDTGYGYTF. Here the CDR3 DNA reads TGTGCCACCAGTGATACGGGCTATGGCTACACCTTC.

The chain links TRBV6-4 to TRBJ1-5; D gene uncertain. Trimming cost V 7 bases and J 4 bases, with 17 bases left between them. Germline V gene data show CDR1 as MRHNA and CDR2 as SNTAGT. CDR3 length: 15 residues. The CDR3 protein is CASKLEYSINQPQHF. CDR3 bases: TGTGCCAGCAAGTTAGAGTATTCTATTAATCAGCCCCAGCATTTT.

This clone occurred a few times. This sequence joins TRBV10-1 and TRBJ2-1; 10 nucleotides align to TRBD1. Looked up from germline, CDR1 is WNHNN and CDR2 is SYGVQD (reference sequence). The V gene end was trimmed by 6 bases and the J gene end by 9 bases; junction bases not matched to a gene: 5. There are 13 residues in the CDR3. The CDR3 DNA reads TGCGCCAGCAGCCAGACAGGGGGCGGTGAGCAGTTCTTC. It codes for CASSQTGGGEQFF.

This clone was counted once. This chain uses TRBV29-1 with TRBJ1-4, with 7 bases lining up with TRBD1. V lost 4 bases and J lost 3; bases outside the gene matches: 8. The CDR3 sequence is 15 residues long. Looked up from germline, CDR1 is SQVTM and CDR2 is ANQGSEA. The CDR3 DNA is TGCAGCGTTGTAGAGGGGGCGTCGTCTAATGAAAAACTGTTTTTT. Protein sequence: CSVVEGASSNEKLFF.

The rearrangement uses TRBV3-1 (or the pseudogene TRBV3-2) and TRBJ1-2; 8 bases map to TRBD1. Looked up from germline, CDR1 is LGHDT and CDR2 is YNNKEL (reference sequence). Losses at the gene ends were 1 base for V and 5 bases for J; bases not matched to a gene: 6. The CDR3 length is 15 residues. The CDR3 DNA is TGTGCCAGCAGCCAAGCTGGACAGGGAGCTTATGGCTACACCTTC. It is translated as CASSQAGQGAYGYTF.

The chain joins TRBV29-1 to TRBJ2-3; D unresolved. The CDR3 runs 15 residues. In germline, CDR1 is SQVTM, CDR2 ANQGSEA. Trimming stripped 7 bases from V and 2 bases from J, with 19 bases between. CDR3 nucleotides: TGCAGCGGGGCCCTGACGACACGATACACAGATACGCAGTATTTT. Translation gives CSGALTTRYTDTQYF.

The chain is built from TRBV5-1 and TRBJ2-5; TRBD2 agrees at 9 bases. The CDR3 runs to 13 residues. Germline assignment: CDR1 SGHRS and CDR2 YFSETQ. V gave up 5 bases and J gave up 5 bases; unmatched junction bases: 4. The CDR3: CASRRTSEETQYF. The CDR3 nucleotides read TGCGCCAGCAGGAGGACTAGCGAGGAGACCCAGTACTTC.

The chain employs TRBV19 and TRBJ1-6; 11 positions match TRBD1. The V segment lost 4 bases and the J segment 7 bases; nucleotides outside the gene matches: 6. There are 16 residues in the CDR3. Germline loops: CDR1 LNHDA, CDR2 SQIVND (reference sequence). The CDR3, as DNA: TGTGCCAGTAGTACACCGGGGACAGGGGGGAATTCACCCCTCCACTTT. Translating gives CASSTPGTGGNSPLHF.

The rearrangement links TRBV27 to TRBJ2-1, with D maybe TRBD1 (6 bases). The V gene lost 8 bases and the J gene lost 0 bases, with 8 bases spanning the gap. The CDR3 is made up of 13 amino acids. Germline V gene data show CDR1 as MNHEY and CDR2 as SMNVEV (reference sequence). In DNA, the CDR3 is TGTGCCAGCCGGGACATCTCCTACAATGAGCAGTTCTTC. Encoded protein: CASRDISYNEQFF.

A few counts support this clone. The chain has TRBV7-9 and TRBJ1-2; a possible D gene is TRBD1 (6 bases). This CDR3 contains 15 residues. The V end was cut by 1 base, the J end by 7 bases, with 16 bases between. Per germline, CDR1 SEHNR and CDR2 FQNEAQ (reference sequence). In DNA form, the CDR3 reads TGTGCCAGCAGCTTAGTAGCCAGGGGTCGGGGTGGCTACACCTTC. This encodes CASSLVARGRGGYTF.